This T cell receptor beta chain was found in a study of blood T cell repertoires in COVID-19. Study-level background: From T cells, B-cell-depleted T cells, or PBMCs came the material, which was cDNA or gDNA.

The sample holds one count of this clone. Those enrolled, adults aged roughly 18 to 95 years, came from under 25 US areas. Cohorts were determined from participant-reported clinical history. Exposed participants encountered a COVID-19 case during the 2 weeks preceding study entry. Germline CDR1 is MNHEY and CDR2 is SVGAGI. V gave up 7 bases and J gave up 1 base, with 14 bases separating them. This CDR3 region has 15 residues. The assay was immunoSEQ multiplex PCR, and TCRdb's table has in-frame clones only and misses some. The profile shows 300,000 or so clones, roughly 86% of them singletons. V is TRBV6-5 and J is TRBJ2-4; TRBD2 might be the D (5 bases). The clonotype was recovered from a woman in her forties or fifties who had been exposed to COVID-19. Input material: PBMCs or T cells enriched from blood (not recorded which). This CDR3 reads CASTGFSGAKNIQYF. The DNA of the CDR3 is TGTGCCAGCACGGGGTTCAGTGGGGCCAAAAACATTCAGTACTTC.